This is a list of T cell receptor beta chains from one sample in a study of shared clonotypes between healthy human individuals. The data were produced by immunoSEQ multiplex PCR, yet TCRdb's version contains in-frame clones alone and is incomplete. There are about 2,500,000 clones in the sample; more than 80% occur only once, and over 0.12% lies in the top ten. Sequenced material: naive CD4+ T cells sorted from blood. Source of these receptors: a man between 18 and 29 years old in good health. The CDR3 runs from the conserved cysteine through the conserved F or W. Each record gives: V gene, CDR3 length, J gene, clone size, D gene, CDR3 protein, CDR3 DNA. A D gene is named only where the DNA matches it firmly. Size is stated for part of the rows, as once, few or many counts, or as a class when the clone is expanded.

V gene: TRBV4-1
CDR3 length: 16
J gene: TRBJ2-6
clone size: NA
D gene: NA
CDR3 protein: CASSRSGVAGANVLTF
CDR3 DNA: TGCGCCAGCAGCCGCTCCGGGGTGGCTGGGGCCAACGTCCTGACTTTC

V gene: TRBV18
CDR3 length: 14
J gene: TRBJ2-7
clone size: NA
D gene: TRBD1
CDR3 protein: CASSPAGQGYEQYF
CDR3 DNA: TGTGCCAGCTCACCGGCCGGACAGGGCTACGAGCAGTACTTC

V gene: TRBV7-2
CDR3 length: 13
J gene: TRBJ1-2
clone size: NA
D gene: NA
CDR3 protein: CASNPTPPEGYTF
CDR3 DNA: TGTGCCAGCAACCCGACACCTCCGGAGGGCTACACCTTC

V gene: TRBV6-1
CDR3 length: 18
J gene: TRBJ2-6
clone size: NA
D gene: TRBD2
CDR3 protein: CASSVDAGTSSGANVLTF
CDR3 DNA: TGTGCCAGCAGTGTCGATGCAGGGACTAGCTCTGGGGCCAACGTCCTGACTTTC

V gene: TRBV2
CDR3 length: 13
J gene: TRBJ2-7
clone size: NA
D gene: TRBD1
CDR3 protein: CASSGQGADEQYF
CDR3 DNA: TGTGCCAGCAGTGGACAGGGGGCCGACGAGCAGTACTTC

V gene: TRBV5-1
CDR3 length: 14
J gene: TRBJ1-5
clone size: NA
D gene: NA
CDR3 protein: CASSLGTSNQPQHF
CDR3 DNA: TGCGCCAGCAGCTTGGGGACTAGCAATCAGCCCCAGCATTTT

V gene: TRBV29-1
CDR3 length: 14
J gene: TRBJ2-5
clone size: NA
D gene: TRBD2
CDR3 protein: CSVYPAGGQETQYF
CDR3 DNA: TGCAGCGTTTACCCAGCGGGGGGGCAAGAGACCCAGTACTTC

V gene: TRBV27
CDR3 length: 17
J gene: TRBJ1-3
clone size: once
D gene: NA
CDR3 protein: CASSSFAPGEGGNTIYF
CDR3 DNA: TGTGCCAGCAGTTCCTTCGCCCCAGGGGAGGGTGGAAACACCATATATTTT

V gene: TRBV18
CDR3 length: 15
J gene: TRBJ2-5
clone size: NA
D gene: NA
CDR3 protein: CASSPPGQPGETQYF
CDR3 DNA: TGTGCCAGCTCACCACCAGGACAGCCTGGGGAGACCCAGTACTTC

V gene: TRBV7-2
CDR3 length: 16
J gene: TRBJ2-7
clone size: NA
D gene: TRBD2
CDR3 protein: CASSLGVPSGRGEQYF
CDR3 DNA: TGTGCCAGCAGCTTAGGGGTTCCTAGCGGGAGAGGCGAGCAGTACTTC

V gene: TRBV4-3
CDR3 length: 16
J gene: TRBJ1-3
clone size: NA
D gene: NA
CDR3 protein: CASSQDTGAVGNTIYF
CDR3 DNA: TGCGCCAGCAGCCAAGATACCGGGGCGGTAGGAAACACCATATATTTT

V gene: TRBV30
CDR3 length: 16
J gene: TRBJ2-7
clone size: once
D gene: NA
CDR3 protein: CAWSVSAALSSYEQYF
CDR3 DNA: TGTGCCTGGAGTGTATCGGCAGCCCTTAGCTCCTACGAGCAGTACTTC